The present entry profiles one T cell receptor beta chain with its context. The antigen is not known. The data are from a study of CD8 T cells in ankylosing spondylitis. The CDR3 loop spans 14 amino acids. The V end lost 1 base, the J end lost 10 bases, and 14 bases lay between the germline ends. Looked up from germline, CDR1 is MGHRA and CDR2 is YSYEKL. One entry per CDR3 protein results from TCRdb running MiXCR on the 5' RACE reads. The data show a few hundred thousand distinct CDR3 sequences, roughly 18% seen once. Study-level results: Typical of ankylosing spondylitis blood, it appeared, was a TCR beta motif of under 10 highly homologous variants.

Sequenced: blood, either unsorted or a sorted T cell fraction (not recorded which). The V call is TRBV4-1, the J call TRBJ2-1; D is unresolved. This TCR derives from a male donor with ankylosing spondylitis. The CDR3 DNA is TGCGCCAGCAGCCAAGGTTTCCCCTCTGGGGAGCAGTTCTTC. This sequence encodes CASSQGFPSGEQFF.